A selection of T cell receptor beta chains follows, all from one sample in a study of post-analysis software for immune sequencing data. TCRdb re-analysed the PCR reads in MiXCR, keeping a single row per CDR3 protein. The sample has about 380,000 distinct CDR3 sequences; roughly 35% are singletons. The material sequenced was blood. These receptors came from a girl aged 10 to 17 with multiple sclerosis. The CDR3 runs from the conserved cysteine through the conserved F or W. The order of the fields is V gene, D gene, J gene, clone size, CDR3 DNA, CDR3 protein. D genes are given only for firm matches. Clone size is shown for a subset of rows, as once, few, many or a class of expanded clone.

V gene: TRBV7-9
D gene: TRBD2
J gene: TRBJ2-3
clone size: -
CDR3 DNA: TGTGCCAGCAGCTCACGGACTAGCGGGGGGGCCGTCGGTACGCAGTATTTT
CDR3 protein: CASSSRTSGGAVGTQYF

V gene: TRBV9
D gene: TRBD1
J gene: TRBJ2-7
clone size: -
CDR3 DNA: TGTGCCAGCAGCGTAGATGGGACAGCTACCTACGAGCAGTACTTC
CDR3 protein: CASSVDGTATYEQYF

V gene: TRBV7-9
D gene: -
J gene: TRBJ1-2
clone size: -
CDR3 DNA: TGTGCCAGCAGCTTTCAGAACAACTATGGCTACACCTTC
CDR3 protein: CASSFQNNYGYTF

V gene: TRBV29-1
D gene: -
J gene: TRBJ2-3
clone size: -
CDR3 DNA: TGCAGCGTTGCGGTAGGCCGTGAGCCCCTCTCGGATACGCAGTATTTT
CDR3 protein: CSVAVGREPLSDTQYF

V gene: TRBV7-3
D gene: TRBD1
J gene: TRBJ2-3
clone size: -
CDR3 DNA: TGTGCCAGCAGCTTAGAGGTTGGGGACAGGTACACAGATACGCAGTATTTT
CDR3 protein: CASSLEVGDRYTDTQYF

V gene: TRBV9
D gene: TRBD1
J gene: TRBJ1-6
clone size: -
CDR3 DNA: TGTGCCAGCAGGGCGGGACAGGGGGTCATTTTTTATAATTCACCCCTCCACTTT
CDR3 protein: CASRAGQGVIFYNSPLHF

V gene: TRBV4-3
D gene: -
J gene: TRBJ2-6
clone size: -
CDR3 DNA: TGCGCCAGCAGCCACGAGGGCTCTGGGGCCAACGTCCTGACTTTC
CDR3 protein: CASSHEGSGANVLTF

V gene: TRBV7-9
D gene: TRBD1
J gene: TRBJ1-1
clone size: -
CDR3 DNA: TGTGCCAGCACCTGGGACAGGTGGAACACTGAAGCTTTCTTT
CDR3 protein: CASTWDRWNTEAFF

V gene: TRBV4-1
D gene: TRBD2
J gene: TRBJ2-1
clone size: many
CDR3 DNA: TGCGCCAGCAGCCAATGGGTAGCGGGGGACTACAATGAGCAGTTCTTC
CDR3 protein: CASSQWVAGDYNEQFF

V gene: TRBV20-1
D gene: -
J gene: TRBJ2-5
clone size: -
CDR3 DNA: TGCAGTGCCGCGGCGTGGGAGACCCAGTACTTC
CDR3 protein: CSAAAWETQYF

V gene: TRBV7-8
D gene: -
J gene: TRBJ2-7
clone size: once
CDR3 DNA: TGTGCCAGCAGCTTAACCCGAGGACAGTTATACGAGCAGTACTTC
CDR3 protein: CASSLTRGQLYEQYF

V gene: TRBV6-6
D gene: TRBD1
J gene: TRBJ2-7
clone size: -
CDR3 DNA: TGTGCCAGCAGGCCCCGGACAGGGGACAACTACGAGCAGTACTTC
CDR3 protein: CASRPRTGDNYEQYF

V gene: TRBV12-3/TRBV12-4
D gene: TRBD1
J gene: TRBJ2-1
clone size: few
CDR3 DNA: TGTGCCAGCAGTCCGAGGGGGACAGGAGGAAAGCAGTTCTTC
CDR3 protein: CASSPRGTGGKQFF

V gene: TRBV4-3
D gene: -
J gene: TRBJ2-1
clone size: -
CDR3 DNA: TGCGCCAGCAGCCAAGATACGGGATACAATGAGCAGTTCTTC
CDR3 protein: CASSQDTGYNEQFF

V gene: TRBV3-1
D gene: TRBD1
J gene: TRBJ1-2
clone size: few
CDR3 DNA: TGTGCCAGCAGCCCTCAACGCAGGGGGTTATCCTATGGCTACACCTTC
CDR3 protein: CASSPQRRGLSYGYTF

V gene: TRBV10-3
D gene: TRBD1
J gene: TRBJ2-1
clone size: few
CDR3 DNA: TGTGCCATCAGTGCACGACAGGGTGATGAGCAGTTCTTC
CDR3 protein: CAISARQGDEQFF

V gene: TRBV7-6
D gene: TRBD2
J gene: TRBJ2-3
clone size: -
CDR3 DNA: TGTGCCAGCAGCCCCTCTAGCGGGGGGGGTACAACAGATACGCAGTATTTT
CDR3 protein: CASSPSSGGGTTDTQYF

V gene: TRBV7-3
D gene: TRBD1
J gene: TRBJ1-6
clone size: few
CDR3 DNA: TGTGCCAGCAGCTTGGGGACAGGGTTTAATTCACCCCTCCACTTT
CDR3 protein: CASSLGTGFNSPLHF

V gene: TRBV28
D gene: TRBD2
J gene: TRBJ2-7
clone size: -
CDR3 DNA: TGTGCCAGCAGTTCGGCTAGCGGGACCTACGAGCAGTACTTC
CDR3 protein: CASSSASGTYEQYF

V gene: TRBV21-1
D gene: -
J gene: TRBJ2-1
clone size: -
CDR3 DNA: TGTGCCAGCAACGGTGCAAACACGGACAGGTGCCCGATAGCCTACAATGAGCAGTTCTTC
CDR3 protein: CASNGANTDRCPIAYNEQFF

V gene: TRBV5-1
D gene: -
J gene: TRBJ2-1
clone size: once
CDR3 DNA: TGCGCCAGCAGTCGAACAGCGGCCTCCGGCAATGAGCAGTTCTTC
CDR3 protein: CASSRTAASGNEQFF

V gene: TRBV14
D gene: -
J gene: TRBJ2-1
clone size: -
CDR3 DNA: TGTGCCAGCAGCCAAGATCGGGGGAACAATGAGCAGTTCTTC
CDR3 protein: CASSQDRGNNEQFF

V gene: TRBV12-3/TRBV12-4
D gene: -
J gene: TRBJ2-1
clone size: -
CDR3 DNA: TGTGCCAGCAGTGGGGAGGGGGTATACAATGAGCAGTTCTTC
CDR3 protein: CASSGEGVYNEQFF

V gene: TRBV20-1
D gene: TRBD1
J gene: TRBJ2-5
clone size: few
CDR3 DNA: TGCAGTGCCCGGGACAGGGCCCAAGAGACCCAGTACTTC
CDR3 protein: CSARDRAQETQYF

V gene: TRBV3-1
D gene: -
J gene: TRBJ2-1
clone size: -
CDR3 DNA: TGTGCCAGCAGCCAAGATGGGCGGGACTGGTGGACAATCGAGCAGTTCTTC
CDR3 protein: CASSQDGRDWWTIEQFF

V gene: TRBV10-3
D gene: TRBD1
J gene: TRBJ2-3
clone size: few
CDR3 DNA: TGTGCCACGGGGACAGGGACGACAGATACGCAGTATTTT
CDR3 protein: CATGTGTTDTQYF